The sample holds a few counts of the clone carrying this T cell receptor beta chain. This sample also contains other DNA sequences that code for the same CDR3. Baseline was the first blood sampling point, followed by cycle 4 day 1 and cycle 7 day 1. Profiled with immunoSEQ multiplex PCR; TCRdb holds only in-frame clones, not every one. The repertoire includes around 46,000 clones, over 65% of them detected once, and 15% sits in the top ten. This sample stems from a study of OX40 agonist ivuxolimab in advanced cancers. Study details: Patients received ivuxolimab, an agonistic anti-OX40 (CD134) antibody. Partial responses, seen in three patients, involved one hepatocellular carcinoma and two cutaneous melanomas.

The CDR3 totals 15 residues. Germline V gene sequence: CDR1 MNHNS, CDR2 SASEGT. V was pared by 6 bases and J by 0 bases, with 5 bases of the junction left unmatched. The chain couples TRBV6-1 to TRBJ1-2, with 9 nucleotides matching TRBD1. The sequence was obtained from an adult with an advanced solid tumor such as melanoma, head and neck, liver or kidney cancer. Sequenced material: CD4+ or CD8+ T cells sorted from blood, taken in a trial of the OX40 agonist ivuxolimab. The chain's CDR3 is CASRVGQGPNYGYTF. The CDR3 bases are TGTGCCAGCAGAGTAGGACAGGGGCCTAACTATGGCTACACCTTC.